A single T cell receptor beta chain is shown here with its context. Antigen specificity is unknown. The data are from a study of monozygotic twins with inflammatory bowel disease. Study-wide points: Clonotype overlap with others was lower in IBD patients than in healthy twins, a difference that was greatest with disease activity.

Added by template switching were UMIs that each held a 6-nucleotide sample barcode. Each of TCRalpha and TCRbeta cDNA went through two nested PCRs, lasting around 15 and 9 cycles. TCRdb re-called the 5' RACE reads and gives one entry per CDR3 protein, without DNA. This repertoire includes over 200,000 distinct CDR3 sequences. CDR1 is KGHDR, CDR2 SFDVKD, per germline. This CDR3 has 15 amino acids. The origin of this receptor is a human donor with ulcerative colitis or Crohn's disease, or a healthy co-twin of an affected twin (not recorded which). Sample: blood. This sequence joins TRBV24-1 and TRBJ1-5; TCRdb's D gene call, TRBD1, goes unchecked for lack of DNA. CDR3 region: CATSDDTGGVQPQHF.